The 15 T cell receptor beta chains in this list originate from one sample, sequenced in a study of T cells in Graves' hyperthyroidism and ophthalmopathy. RNA transcripts were the template for amplifying TCR beta CDR3 regions. TCR CDR3 underwent first-round RT-PCR with the HTBI primer set. TCRdb fed the multiplex PCR reads into MiXCR, producing one record per CDR3 protein. Here the sample spans a few hundred thousand distinct CDR3 sequences, about 13% being singletons. The sequencing sample was made of blood. These receptor sequences come from a woman under 30 with Graves' hyperthyroidism.

Ten or more counts support this clonotype. The rearrangement joins TRBV5-1 to TRBJ1-1; 7 bases align to TRBD1. The trim removed 6 bases at V and 5 bases at J, leaving 7 bases unmatched. Per germline, CDR1 SGHRS and CDR2 YFSETQ. This CDR3 comprises 13 residues. CDR3 in amino acids: CASTSTGTTEAFF. CDR3 coding DNA: TGCGCCAGCACCTCGACAGGGACGACTGAAGCTTTCTTT.

This clonotype was observed many times. V and J are TRBV7-2 and TRBJ1-4; the D gene is possibly TRBD1 (5 bases). The CDR3 extends over 12 amino acids. V was clipped by 5 bases and J by 8 bases, with 9 bases between them. Germline CDR1 is SGHTA and CDR2 is FQGNSA. The CDR3 here is CASSPGLEKLFF. CDR3 DNA sequence: TGTGCCAGCAGCCCAGGGCTAGAAAAACTGTTTTTT.

This clonotype appeared many times. The rearrangement joins TRBV28 to TRBJ2-7; 16 bases fit TRBD2. The CDR3 contains 19 residues. The ends lost 3 bases at V and 5 bases at J; junction bases unmatched: 13. The germline V gene has CDR1 MDHEN and CDR2 SYDVKM. In DNA, the CDR3 is TGTGCCAGCAGTTTTCGAACCGGGACTAGCGGGAGGGGTTTTGACGAGCAGTACTTC. Encoded protein: CASSFRTGTSGRGFDEQYF. Supplemented by reference TRBV28 and TRBJ2-7, the full variable domain reads DVKVTQSSRYLVKRTGEKVFLECVQDMDHENMFWYRQDPGLGLRLIYFSYDVKMKEKGDIPEGYSVSREKKERFSLILESASTNQTSMYLCASSFRTGTSGRGFDEQYFGPGTRLTVT.

This clonotype has ten or more counts. This chain uses TRBV6-1 with TRBJ1-1, with TRBD1 matching 7 bases. V lost 6 bases to trimming and J lost 8 bases; unmatched junction nucleotides: 9. CDR1 is MNHNS and CDR2 is SASEGT in the germline V gene. The CDR3 sequence is 13 residues long. The CDR3 nucleotides read TGTGCCAGCAGAGGACAGGAATGGATGGAAGCTTTCTTT. It is translated as CASRGQEWMEAFF.

There are many counts of this clonotype. The J gene is TRBJ2-5, the V gene TRBV6-2 or TRBV6-3; tentative D call: TRBD2 (6 bases). Per the germline V gene, CDR1 is MNHEY and CDR2 is SVGEGT. With 6 bases removed from V and 2 bases from J, the gap between germline ends came to 13 bases. The CDR3 consists of 14 residues. Here the CDR3 DNA reads TGTGCCAGCAGCCAAAGGAGGGTACAAGAGACCCAGTACTTC. Amino acid sequence: CASSQRRVQETQYF.

The chain joins TRBV9 to TRBJ2-3, with 10 bases identical to TRBD2. This CDR3 has 18 residues. V lost 1 base to trimming and J lost 4 bases; unmatched junction nucleotides: 12. Germline loops: CDR1 SGDLS, CDR2 YYNGEE. The CDR3 DNA sequence: TGTGCCAGCAGCGTACTCGGTTGGACTAGCGGAACTTCAGATACGCAGTATTTT. Its translation: CASSVLGWTSGTSDTQYF.

The chain joins TRBV5-1 to TRBJ2-6; TRBD1 matches 7 bases. This CDR3 has 16 residues. J gave up 1 base and V 0 bases, and 1 base lay outside the gene matches. In germline, CDR1 is SGHRS, CDR2 YFSETQ. The CDR3 sequence is CASSLDRGSGANVLTF. CDR3 DNA sequence: TGCGCCAGCAGCTTGGACAGGGGATCTGGGGCCAACGTCCTGACTTTC.

This clonotype was recorded a few times. The rearrangement links TRBV30 to TRBJ1-1; TRBD1 matches at 7 bases. Germline trimming cut 2 bases from V and 1 base from J; bases unmatched to any gene: 7. CDR1 GTSNPN and CDR2 SVGIG come from the germline V gene (reference sequence). The length of the CDR3 is 15 residues. The CDR3 sequence: CAWSPLGTANTEAFF. The CDR3 DNA is TGTGCCTGGAGTCCCCTAGGGACAGCGAACACTGAAGCTTTCTTT. The complete variable domain, with remaining parts taken from reference TRBV30 and TRBJ1-1, reads SQTIHQWPATLVQPVGSPLSLECTVEGTSNPNLYWYRQAAGRGLQLLFYSVGIGQISSEVPQNLSASRPQDRQFILSSKKLLLSDSGFYLCAWSPLGTANTEAFFGQGTRLTVV.

In this sample, this clonotype turned up a few times. The V and J genes are TRBV12-3 or TRBV12-4 and TRBJ2-5; D is perhaps TRBD2 (5 bases). The CDR3 spans 14 residues. V shed 1 base and J shed 7 bases, with 13 bases lying between them. Here the CDR3 DNA reads TGTGCCAGCAGTTTAGGAGACCCCCGGGGGACCCAGTACTTC. It specifies CASSLGDPRGTQYF.

This clonotype was counted at least ten times. This chain joins TRBV27 and TRBJ2-7, with 9 bases aligning to TRBD1. The CDR3 consists of 14 residues. V shed 5 bases and J 2 bases; nucleotides not matched to a gene: 4. Germline lookup yields CDR1 MNHEY and CDR2 SMNVEV (reference sequence). The CDR3: CASSRTGAAYEQYF. In DNA form, the CDR3 reads TGTGCCAGCAGTCGGACAGGGGCCGCCTACGAGCAGTACTTC.

Comment on this clonotype: Possible read error: a much larger clone is one base away. The chain couples TRBV7-3 to TRBJ2-7, with D perhaps TRBD2 (5 bases). The CDR3 is 16 amino acids. V was trimmed by 2 bases and J by 3 bases, leaving 17 bases between them. Germline loops: CDR1 SGHTA, CDR2 FQGTGA. CDR3 protein: CASSLEGLATNYEQYF. CDR3 DNA sequence: TGTGCCAGCAGCTTAGAGGGCCTGGCCACCAACTACGAGCAGTACTTC.

CDR3 DNA sequence: TGTGCCAGCAGCCGGTGGGGCAGGGAAAACACCGGGGAGCTGTTTTTT. Its protein product is CASSRWGRENTGELFF. This chain joins TRBV7-3 and TRBJ2-2, with D perhaps TRBD1 (5 bases). Germline CDR1 reads SGHTA; CDR2 reads FQGTGA. Trimming took 5 bases from V and 2 from J, leaving 15 bases between them. This CDR3 comprises 16 residues.

This clonotype was observed many times. The chain joins TRBV12-3 or TRBV12-4 to TRBJ1-4, with D tentatively TRBD1 (5 bases). The CDR3 has 17 residues. Trimming took 3 bases from V and 5 from J, leaving 19 bases between them. The DNA of the CDR3 is TGTGCCAGCAGTTTGGGGGACGGGGCCTTTGGAAATGAAAAACTGTTTTTT. As protein: CASSLGDGAFGNEKLFF.

This clonotype has ten or more counts. The J gene is TRBJ2-1, the V gene TRBV5-1, with D possibly matching TRBD2 (6 bases). V was cut by 3 bases and J by 3 bases, with 10 bases left in between. The CDR3 runs 14 residues. Germline V CDR1 and CDR2: SGHRS, YFSETQ. In DNA form, the CDR3 reads TGCGCCAGCAGCTGGGGCGGGGTCTACAATGAGCAGTTCTTC. This gives the protein CASSWGGVYNEQFF.

This clonotype was recorded at least ten times. V is TRBV28 and J is TRBJ1-2; a weak D match, TRBD1 (6 bases). This CDR3 comprises 12 residues. V lost 6 bases, J lost 8 bases, and 13 bases lay in between. Germline lookup yields CDR1 MDHEN and CDR2 SYDVKM. The CDR3 DNA sequence: TGTGCCAGCAGACAGGGCTTAGGAGGCTACACCTTC. It translates to CASRQGLGGYTF.